The present T cell receptor beta chain was sequenced within a study of beta chain features in type 1 diabetes. Study as a whole: Patients shared similar age, gender and cell yields with healthy donors. Regarding the study as a whole: The analysis here could not establish whether HLA type shapes TCRB rearrangement.

Reverse transcribing all isolated RNA meant expressed TCRB transcripts were sequenced. Here immunoSEQ multiplex PCR was the method, and the copy in TCRdb shows in-frame clones only, minus some. The sample has 250,000 to 300,000 clones, 8% seen once. As for this clone: Its antigen is as yet unknown.

CDR3 size: 15 residues. V was clipped by 5 bases and J by 8 bases; unmatched bases: 10. CDR1 is SGHDT and CDR2 is YYEEEE in the germline V gene. J is TRBJ2-1 and V is TRBV5-6, with TRBD1 identical over 10 bases. Sequenced: central memory CD4+ T cells from blood. This clonotype originated in a woman between 18 and 30 years old in good health. CDR3 nucleotide sequence: TGTGCCAGCAGGGCAGGAGGGACAGGGGTGCATGAGCAGTTCTTC. Protein product: CASRAGGTGVHEQFF.